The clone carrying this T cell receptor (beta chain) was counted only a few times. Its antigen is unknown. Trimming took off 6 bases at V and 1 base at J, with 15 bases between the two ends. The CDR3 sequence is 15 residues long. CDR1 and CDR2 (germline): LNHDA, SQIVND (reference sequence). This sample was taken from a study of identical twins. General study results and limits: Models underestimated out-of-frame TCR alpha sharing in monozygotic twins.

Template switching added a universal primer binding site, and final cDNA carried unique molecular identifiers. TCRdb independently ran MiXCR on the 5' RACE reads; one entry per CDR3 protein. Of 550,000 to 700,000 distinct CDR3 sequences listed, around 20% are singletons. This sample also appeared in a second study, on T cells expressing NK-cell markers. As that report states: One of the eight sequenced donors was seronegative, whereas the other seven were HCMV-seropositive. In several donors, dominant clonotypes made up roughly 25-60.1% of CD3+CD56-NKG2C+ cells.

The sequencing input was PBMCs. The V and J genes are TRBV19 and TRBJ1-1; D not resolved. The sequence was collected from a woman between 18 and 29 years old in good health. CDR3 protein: CASSYLASSNTEAFF. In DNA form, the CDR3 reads TGTGCCAGTAGCTATCTAGCAAGCTCGAACACTGAAGCTTTCTTT.